This entry describes one TCR beta chain. No antigen is known for it. This entry is derived from a study of OX40 agonist ivuxolimab in advanced cancers. Study details: Allowance was made for prior anti-PD-1, anti-PD-L1 or anti-CTLA-4 therapy, and approximately 41% had some. Study observations and caveats: With doses of 0.1 to 3.0 mg/kg, CD4+ and CD8+ blood T cells had undergone clonal expansion by week 6. CD8+ T cells (on average) carried more expanded clones than CD4+ T cells. Antigen specificity was not determined for the expanded peripheral T cells.

Only in-frame clones appear in the TCRdb table, and some are missing; sequencing was by immunoSEQ multiplex PCR. The sample lists about 60,000 clones, approximately 89% seen once, with approximately 0.99% in the top ten. The V gene lost 1 base and the J gene lost 7 bases, with 23 bases spanning the gap. Per germline, CDR1 SGHNT and CDR2 YYREEE (reference sequence). This CDR3 spans 18 amino acids. This chain joins TRBV5-4 and TRBJ2-2; perhaps TRBD2 as D (6 bases). The clonotype originates from an adult with an advanced solid tumor such as melanoma, head and neck, liver or kidney cancer. The source material was CD4+ or CD8+ T cells sorted from blood, sampled in a trial of the OX40 agonist ivuxolimab. The CDR3 coding sequence is TGTGCCAGCAGCTTGTGGGGGGTGACGTCGAGTGGGATCGGGGAGCTGTTTTTT. Translation: CASSLWGVTSSGIGELFF.